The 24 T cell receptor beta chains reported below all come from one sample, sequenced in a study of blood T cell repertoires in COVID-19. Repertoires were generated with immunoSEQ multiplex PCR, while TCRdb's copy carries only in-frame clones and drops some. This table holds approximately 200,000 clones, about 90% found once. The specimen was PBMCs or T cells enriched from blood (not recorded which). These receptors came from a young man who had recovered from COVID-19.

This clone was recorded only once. In nucleotides, the CDR3 is TGCGCCAGCAAGGACAGTTCCTACGAGCAGTACTTC. Its translation is CASKDSSYEQYF. The chain links TRBV10-2 to TRBJ2-7; D possibly corresponds to TRBD1 (6 bases). V shed 7 bases and J shed 1 base, with 8 bases lying between them. CDR1 and CDR2 from the germline V gene are WSHSY and SAAADI. CDR3 length: 12 amino acids.

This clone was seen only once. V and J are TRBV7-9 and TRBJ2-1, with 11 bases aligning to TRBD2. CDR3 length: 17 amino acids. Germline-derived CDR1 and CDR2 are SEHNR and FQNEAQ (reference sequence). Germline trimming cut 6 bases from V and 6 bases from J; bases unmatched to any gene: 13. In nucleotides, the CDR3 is TGTGCCAGCAGTCAGCTCCTACCGGGACTAGCGGTCAATGAGCAGTTCTTC. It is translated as CASSQLLPGLAVNEQFF.

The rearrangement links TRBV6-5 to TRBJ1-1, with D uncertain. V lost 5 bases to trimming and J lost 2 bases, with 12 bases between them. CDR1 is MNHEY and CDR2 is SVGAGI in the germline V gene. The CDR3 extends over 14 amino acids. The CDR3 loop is CASSQASRNTEAFF. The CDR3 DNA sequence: TGTGCCAGCAGTCAGGCGTCCAGAAACACTGAAGCTTTCTTT.

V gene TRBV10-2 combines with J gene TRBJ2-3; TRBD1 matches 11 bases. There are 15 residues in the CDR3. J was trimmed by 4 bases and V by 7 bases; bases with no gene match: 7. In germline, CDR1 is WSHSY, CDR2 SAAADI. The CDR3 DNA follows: TGCGCCAGCACCCGGACAGGGGGCTTGGCAGATACGCAGTATTTT. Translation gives CASTRTGGLADTQYF.

CDR3 DNA: TGTGCCAGCAGCGTAGGGACTAGCGGGGCAGATACGCAGTATTTT. The encoded protein is CASSVGTSGADTQYF. This chain connects TRBV9 to TRBJ2-3; TRBD2 aligns across 12 bases. The CDR3 is made up of 15 amino acids. Germline V gene data show CDR1 as SGDLS and CDR2 as YYNGEE. Germline trimming cut 0 bases from V and 4 bases from J; bases unmatched to any gene: 0.

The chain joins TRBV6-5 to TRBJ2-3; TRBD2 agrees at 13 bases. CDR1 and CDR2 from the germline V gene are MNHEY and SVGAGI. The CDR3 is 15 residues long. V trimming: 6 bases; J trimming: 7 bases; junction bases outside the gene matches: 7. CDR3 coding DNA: TGTGCCAGCAGACCGACTAGCGGGAGGTCAAATACGCAGTATTTT. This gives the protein CASRPTSGRSNTQYF.

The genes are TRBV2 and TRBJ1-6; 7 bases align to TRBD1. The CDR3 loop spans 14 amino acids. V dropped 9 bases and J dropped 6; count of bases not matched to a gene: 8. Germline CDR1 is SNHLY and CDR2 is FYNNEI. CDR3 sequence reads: CASALGQSNSPLHF. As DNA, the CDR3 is TGTGCCAGTGCCCTGGGACAGAGTAATTCACCCCTCCACTTT.

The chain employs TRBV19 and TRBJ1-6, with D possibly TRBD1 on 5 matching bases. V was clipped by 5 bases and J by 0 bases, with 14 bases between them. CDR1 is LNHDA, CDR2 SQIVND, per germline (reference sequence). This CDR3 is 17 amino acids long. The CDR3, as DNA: TGTGCCAGTAGTTCCGGGGGTGGAAGCTCCTATAATTCACCCCTCCACTTT. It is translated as CASSSGGGSSYNSPLHF.

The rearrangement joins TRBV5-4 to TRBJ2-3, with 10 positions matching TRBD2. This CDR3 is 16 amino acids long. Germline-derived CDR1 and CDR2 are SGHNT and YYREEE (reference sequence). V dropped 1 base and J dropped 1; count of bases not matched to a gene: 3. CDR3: CASSLQLAGGTDTQYF. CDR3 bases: TGTGCCAGCAGCTTGCAGCTAGCGGGGGGCACAGATACGCAGTATTTT.

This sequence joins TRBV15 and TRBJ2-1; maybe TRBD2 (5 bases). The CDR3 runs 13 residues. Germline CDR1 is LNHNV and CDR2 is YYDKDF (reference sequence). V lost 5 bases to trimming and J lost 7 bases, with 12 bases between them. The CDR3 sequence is CATSSSSGNEQFF. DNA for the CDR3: TGTGCCACCAGCTCGTCCTCGGGGAATGAGCAGTTCTTC.

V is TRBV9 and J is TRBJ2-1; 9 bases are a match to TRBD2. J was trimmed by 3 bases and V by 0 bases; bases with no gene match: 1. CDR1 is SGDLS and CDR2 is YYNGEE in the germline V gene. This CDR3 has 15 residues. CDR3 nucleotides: TGTGCCAGCAGCGTAGTTAGCGGGAGCTACAATGAGCAGTTCTTC. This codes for CASSVVSGSYNEQFF.

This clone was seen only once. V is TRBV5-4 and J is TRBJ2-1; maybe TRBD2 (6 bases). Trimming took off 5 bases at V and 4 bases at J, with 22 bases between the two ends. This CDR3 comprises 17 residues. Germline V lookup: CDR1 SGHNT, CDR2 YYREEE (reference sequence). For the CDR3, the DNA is TGTGCCAGCAGTTCAAAAGGAGGGGCTAGCAGATACAATGAGCAGTTCTTC. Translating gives CASSSKGGASRYNEQFF. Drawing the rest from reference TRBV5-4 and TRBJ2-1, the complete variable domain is ETGVTQSPTHLIKTRGQQVTLRCSSQSGHNTVSWYQQALGQGPQFIFQYYREEENGRGNFPPRFSGLQFPNYSSELNVNALELDDSALYLCASSSKGGASRYNEQFFGPGTRLTVL.

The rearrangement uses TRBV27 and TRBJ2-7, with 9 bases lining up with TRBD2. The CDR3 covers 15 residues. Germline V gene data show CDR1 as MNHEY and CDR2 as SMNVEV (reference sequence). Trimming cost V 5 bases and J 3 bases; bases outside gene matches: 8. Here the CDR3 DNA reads TGTGCCAGCAGTGAGGGAGCGGGGGGTTTCTACGAGCAGTACTTC. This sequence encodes CASSEGAGGFYEQYF.

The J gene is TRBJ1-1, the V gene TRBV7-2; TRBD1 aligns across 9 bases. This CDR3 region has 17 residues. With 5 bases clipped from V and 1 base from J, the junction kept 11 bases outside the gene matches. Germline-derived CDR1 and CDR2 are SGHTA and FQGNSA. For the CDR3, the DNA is TGTGCCAGCAGCGCACGACAGGGGGAGATAAGGAACACTGAAGCTTTCTTT. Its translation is CASSARQGEIRNTEAFF.

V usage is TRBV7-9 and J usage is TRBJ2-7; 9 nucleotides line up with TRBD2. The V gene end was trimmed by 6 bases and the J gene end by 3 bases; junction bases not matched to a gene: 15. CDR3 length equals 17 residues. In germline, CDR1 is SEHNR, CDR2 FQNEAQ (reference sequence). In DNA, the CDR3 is TGTGCCAGCAGTACCACTAGGGGCGGGAGGGCCAGCTACGAGCAGTACTTC. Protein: CASSTTRGGRASYEQYF.

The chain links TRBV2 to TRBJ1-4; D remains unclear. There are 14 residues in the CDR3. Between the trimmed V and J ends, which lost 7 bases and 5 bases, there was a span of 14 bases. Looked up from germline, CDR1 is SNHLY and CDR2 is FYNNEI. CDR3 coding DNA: TGTGCCAGCACTTTAGGAGTTATAAATGAAAAACTGTTTTTT. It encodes CASTLGVINEKLFF.

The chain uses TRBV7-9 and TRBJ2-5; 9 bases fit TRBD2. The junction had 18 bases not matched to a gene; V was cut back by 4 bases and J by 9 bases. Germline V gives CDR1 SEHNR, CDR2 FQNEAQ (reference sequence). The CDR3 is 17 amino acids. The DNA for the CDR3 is TGTGCCAGCAGCTCCATAAAAGCAGGAAACAGCGGGGGGCCCCAGTACTTC. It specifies CASSSIKAGNSGGPQYF.

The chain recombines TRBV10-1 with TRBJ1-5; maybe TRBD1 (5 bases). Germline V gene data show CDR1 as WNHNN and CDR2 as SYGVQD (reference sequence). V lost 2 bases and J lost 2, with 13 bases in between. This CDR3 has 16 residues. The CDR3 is CASSEGKRGGNQPQHF. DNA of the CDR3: TGCGCCAGCAGTGAGGGAAAAAGGGGTGGCAATCAGCCCCAGCATTTT.

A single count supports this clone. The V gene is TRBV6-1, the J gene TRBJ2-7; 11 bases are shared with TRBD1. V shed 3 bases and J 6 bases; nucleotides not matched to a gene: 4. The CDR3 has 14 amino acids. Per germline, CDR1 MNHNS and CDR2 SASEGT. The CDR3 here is CASSDRTGGREQYF. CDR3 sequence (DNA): TGTGCCAGCAGTGATAGGACAGGGGGCCGCGAGCAGTACTTC.

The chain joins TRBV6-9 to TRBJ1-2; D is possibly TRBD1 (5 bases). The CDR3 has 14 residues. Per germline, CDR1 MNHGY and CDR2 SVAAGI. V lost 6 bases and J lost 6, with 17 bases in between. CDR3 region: CASRPLGHRNGYTF. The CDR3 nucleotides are TGTGCCAGCAGACCTCTGGGCCACAGGAATGGCTACACCTTC.

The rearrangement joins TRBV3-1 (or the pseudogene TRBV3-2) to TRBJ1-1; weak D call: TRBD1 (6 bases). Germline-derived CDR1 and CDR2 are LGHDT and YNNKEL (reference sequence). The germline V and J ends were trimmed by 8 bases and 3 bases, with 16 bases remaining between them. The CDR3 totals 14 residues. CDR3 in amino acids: CASGMQGRYTEAFF. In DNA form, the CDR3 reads TGTGCCAGCGGGATGCAGGGGCGATACACTGAAGCTTTCTTT.

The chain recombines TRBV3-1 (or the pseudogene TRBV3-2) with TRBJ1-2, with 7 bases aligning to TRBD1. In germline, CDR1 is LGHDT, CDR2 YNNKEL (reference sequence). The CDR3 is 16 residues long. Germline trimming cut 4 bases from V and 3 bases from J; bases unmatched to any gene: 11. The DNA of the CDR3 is TGTGCCAGCAGCCCTCAATCGACAGGGCCCGACTATGGCTACACCTTC. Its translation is CASSPQSTGPDYGYTF.

CDR3 DNA: TGTGCCAGCAGCCGAGGTGGAGGGAGGTATGGCTACACCTTC. Its protein is CASSRGGGRYGYTF. This chain connects TRBV2 to TRBJ1-2; D not resolved. CDR1 SNHLY and CDR2 FYNNEI come from the germline V gene. This CDR3 contains 14 residues. The germline V and J ends were trimmed by 6 bases and 5 bases, with 16 bases remaining between them. The full variable domain, its missing parts supplied by reference TRBV2 and TRBJ1-2, is EPEVTQTPSHQVTQMGQEVILRCVPISNHLYFYWYRQILGQKVEFLVSFYNNEISEKSEIFDDQFSVERPDGSNFTLKIRSTKLEDSAMYFCASSRGGGRYGYTFGSGTRLTVV.

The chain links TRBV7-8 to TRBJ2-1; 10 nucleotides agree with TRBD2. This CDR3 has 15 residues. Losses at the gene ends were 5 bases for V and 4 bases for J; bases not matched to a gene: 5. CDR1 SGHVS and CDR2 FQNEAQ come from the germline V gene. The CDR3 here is CASSPSSGRYNEQFF. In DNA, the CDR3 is TGTGCCAGCAGCCCCTCTAGCGGGAGATACAATGAGCAGTTCTTC.